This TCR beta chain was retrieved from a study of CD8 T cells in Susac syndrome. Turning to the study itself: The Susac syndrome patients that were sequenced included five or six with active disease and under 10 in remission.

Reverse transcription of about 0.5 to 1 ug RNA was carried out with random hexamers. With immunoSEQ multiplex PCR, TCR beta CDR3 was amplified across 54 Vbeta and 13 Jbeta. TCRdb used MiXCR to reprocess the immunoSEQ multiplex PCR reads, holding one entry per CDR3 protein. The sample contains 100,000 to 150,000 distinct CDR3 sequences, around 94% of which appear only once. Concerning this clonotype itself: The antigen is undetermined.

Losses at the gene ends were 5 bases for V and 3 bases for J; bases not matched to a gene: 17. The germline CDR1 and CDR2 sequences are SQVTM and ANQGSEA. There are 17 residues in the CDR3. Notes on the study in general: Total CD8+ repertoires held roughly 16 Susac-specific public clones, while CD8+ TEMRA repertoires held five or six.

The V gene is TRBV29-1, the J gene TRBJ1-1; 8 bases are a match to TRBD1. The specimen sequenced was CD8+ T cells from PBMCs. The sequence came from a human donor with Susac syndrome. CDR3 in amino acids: CSVTPVGTGPVYTEAFF. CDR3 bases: TGCAGCGTTACCCCGGTCGGGACAGGACCCGTCTACACTGAAGCTTTCTTT. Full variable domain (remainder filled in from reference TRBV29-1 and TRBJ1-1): SAVISQKPSRDICQRGTSLTIQCQVDSQVTMMFWYRQQPGQSLTLIATANQGSEATYESGFVIDKFPISRPNLTFSTLTVSNMSPEDSSIYLCSVTPVGTGPVYTEAFFGQGTRLTVV.